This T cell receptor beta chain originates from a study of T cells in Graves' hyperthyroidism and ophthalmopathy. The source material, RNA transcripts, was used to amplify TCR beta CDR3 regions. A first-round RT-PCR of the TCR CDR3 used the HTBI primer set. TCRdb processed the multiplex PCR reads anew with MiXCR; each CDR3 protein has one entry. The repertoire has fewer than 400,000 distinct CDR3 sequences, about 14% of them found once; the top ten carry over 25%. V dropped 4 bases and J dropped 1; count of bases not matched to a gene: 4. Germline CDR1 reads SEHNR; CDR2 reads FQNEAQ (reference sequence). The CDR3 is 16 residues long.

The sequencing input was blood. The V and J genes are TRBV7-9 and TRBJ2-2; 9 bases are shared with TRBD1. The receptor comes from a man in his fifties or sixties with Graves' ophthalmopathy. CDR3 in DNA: TGTGCCAGCAGCTCCTGGGACAGGGTGAACACCGGGGAGCTGTTTTTT. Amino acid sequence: CASSSWDRVNTGELFF.